Presented here are 13 T cell receptor beta chains from one specimen sequenced in a study of blood T cell repertoires in COVID-19. Sequencing used immunoSEQ multiplex PCR; TCRdb keeps in-frame clones, though not all of them. The sample has 85,000 or so clones, 90% to 95% seen once; the top ten hold less than 5%. Material for sequencing was peripheral blood. The source of these receptors is a human donor with active COVID-19. The donor label of this sample is uncertain.

CDR3 amino acids: CASSPSPGSSYEQYF. In DNA form, the CDR3 reads TGTGCCAGCTCACCATCGCCAGGTAGTAGTTACGAGCAGTACTTC. V and J are TRBV18 and TRBJ2-7, with unresolved D. Germline CDR1 KGHSH, CDR2 LQKENI. The CDR3 consists of 15 residues. V was clipped by 2 bases and J by 4 bases, with 15 bases between them.

The rearrangement uses TRBV6-5 and TRBJ2-7, with D possibly TRBD1 on 5 matching bases. V lost 0 bases and J lost 2, with 8 bases in between. Germline loops: CDR1 MNHEY, CDR2 SVGAGI. The CDR3 loop spans 14 amino acids. The CDR3 nucleotides are TGTGCCAGCAGTTACTCGACAGTAGCCTACGAGCAGTACTTC. Translated, it gives CASSYSTVAYEQYF.

V is TRBV6-2 or TRBV6-3 and J is TRBJ2-5, with 10 bases aligning to TRBD2. The V gene's germline CDR1 is MNHEY and CDR2 SVGEGT. With V trimmed by 5 bases and J by 2 bases, 8 bases remained unmatched. The CDR3 has 16 residues. As DNA, the CDR3 is TGTGCCAGCAGTCGAACTAGCGGGATGAGGCAAGAGACCCAGTACTTC. This gives the protein CASSRTSGMRQETQYF.

The J gene is TRBJ1-5, the V gene TRBV19; tentatively, D is TRBD1 (6 bases). This CDR3 has 15 amino acids. V shed 8 bases and J shed 6 bases, with 20 bases lying between them. CDR1 is LNHDA, CDR2 SQIVND, per germline (reference sequence). CDR3 residues: CASLQGVGVGQPQHF. The CDR3 nucleotides are TGTGCCAGTTTACAGGGAGTAGGCGTAGGTCAGCCCCAGCATTTT.

The DNA for the CDR3 is TGTGCCAGTAGGCAGGGGGGTAACTATGGCTACACCTTC. Residues: CASRQGGNYGYTF. V usage is TRBV19 and J usage is TRBJ1-2, with 7 bases lining up with TRBD1. V shed 6 bases, J shed 1 base, and the junction held 2 bases outside the gene matches. CDR1 and CDR2 from the germline V gene are LNHDA and SQIVND (reference sequence). The CDR3 is 13 amino acids.

V usage is TRBV24-1 and J usage is TRBJ2-3, with 13 bases identical to TRBD2. The length of the CDR3 is 22 residues. V trimming: 3 bases; J trimming: 3 bases; junction bases outside the gene matches: 20. Germline V gene lookup returns CDR1 KGHDR and CDR2 SFDVKD. This chain's CDR3 is CATSDPTGTSGNFLGRTDTQYF. CDR3 sequence (DNA): TGTGCCACCAGTGATCCCACCGGGACTAGCGGGAATTTCCTGGGGCGGACAGATACGCAGTATTTT.

The rearrangement uses TRBV7-9 and TRBJ2-7; D is possibly TRBD1 (6 bases). The CDR3 is 17 residues long. V lost 6 bases, J lost 6 bases, and 27 bases lay in between. CDR1 and CDR2 (germline): SEHNR, FQNEAQ (reference sequence). The CDR3 nucleotides read TGTGCCAGCAGTTATACGCAAACAGGGTCGACCCGTCTCGAGCAGTACTTC. It specifies CASSYTQTGSTRLEQYF.

Written as DNA, the CDR3 is TGTGCCAGCGGCCGGAACCTAAGGCGCGGTAATTCACCCCTCCACTTT. Translated, it gives CASGRNLRRGNSPLHF. This sequence joins TRBV11-2 and TRBJ1-6; D is unresolved. Trimming took 8 bases from V and 6 from J, leaving 20 bases between them. The V gene's germline CDR1 is SGHAT and CDR2 FQNNGV. This CDR3 is 16 amino acids long.

This chain uses TRBV2 with TRBJ2-4, with D maybe TRBD1 (5 bases). Trimming removed 2 bases from V and 1 base from J, with 18 bases in between. The CDR3 spans 18 residues. Germline CDR1 and CDR2: SNHLY and FYNNEI. The CDR3 bases are TGTGCCAGCAGTGAACGAGGACAAGAACCCGGGGCCAAAAACATTCAGTACTTC. This sequence encodes CASSERGQEPGAKNIQYF. The entire variable domain, with the rest obtained from reference TRBV2 and TRBJ2-4, is as follows: EPEVTQTPSHQVTQMGQEVILRCVPISNHLYFYWYRQILGQKVEFLVSFYNNEISEKSEIFDDQFSVERPDGSNFTLKIRSTKLEDSAMYFCASSERGQEPGAKNIQYFGAGTRLSVL.

The V gene is TRBV10-2, the J gene TRBJ2-6, with 8 bases that match TRBD1. J was trimmed by 0 bases and V by 8 bases; bases with no gene match: 6. The germline CDR1 and CDR2 sequences are WSHSY and SAAADI. The CDR3 is made up of 16 amino acids. CDR3 DNA: TGCGCCAGCCGACAGGGGAGAAACTCTGGGGCCAACGTCCTGACTTTC. This codes for CASRQGRNSGANVLTF.

The rearrangement links TRBV5-1 to TRBJ2-7, with D perhaps TRBD1 (5 bases). Trimming pared 2 bases from V and 6 bases from J, leaving 6 bases between. The V gene's germline CDR1 is SGHRS and CDR2 YFSETQ. The CDR3 is 11 amino acids. CDR3 DNA: TGCGCCAGCAGCTTAGGGGCCGAGCAGTACTTC. This encodes CASSLGAEQYF.

The rearrangement links TRBV7-6 to TRBJ2-7; 8 nucleotides line up with TRBD2. CDR3 length: 15 amino acids. V was clipped by 5 bases and J by 2 bases; unmatched bases: 8. Germline V lookup: CDR1 SGHVS, CDR2 FNYEAQ. The CDR3 loop reads CASSPGSGSPYEQYF. CDR3 DNA sequence: TGTGCCAGCAGCCCCGGCAGCGGGAGCCCCTACGAGCAGTACTTC.

The chain uses TRBV6-5 and TRBJ2-1, with a tentative D call TRBD1 (6 bases). Looked up from germline, CDR1 is MNHEY and CDR2 is SVGAGI. The CDR3 has 15 residues. Deletions cut 2 bases from V and 4 bases from J, with 12 bases between. In DNA form, the CDR3 reads TGTGCCAGCAGTTACGAATCAGGGGCTTACAATGAGCAGTTCTTC. This encodes CASSYESGAYNEQFF.